The entry that follows covers one T cell receptor (beta chain) sequence. This specimen comes from a study of blood T cell repertoires in COVID-19. For the study at large: Sites in the United States, Italy and Spain provided acute and convalescent COVID-19 samples.

CDR1 SGHDN and CDR2 FVKESK come from the germline V gene. Trimming removed 1 base from V and 3 bases from J; junction bases left unmatched: 8. The CDR3 has 17 amino acids. In the source study's methods: Estimates of nucleated cell counts were drawn from the amplification of reference gene primers. TCRdb's table, derived via immunoSEQ multiplex PCR, lists solely in-frame clones and lacks some. V, J and clone size were drawn from that table, and D and trimming were deduced from the DNA. Among approximately 150,000 clones listed, about nine tenths were seen once. The sequence came from a woman aged 40 to 50 who had been exposed to COVID-19. V is TRBV14 and J is TRBJ2-1, with 8 bases fitting TRBD1. Sample: PBMCs or T cells enriched from blood (not recorded which). CDR3 amino acids: CASSQVPGQGNYNEQFF. As DNA, the CDR3 is TGTGCCAGCAGCCAAGTCCCCGGACAGGGAAACTACAATGAGCAGTTCTTC.